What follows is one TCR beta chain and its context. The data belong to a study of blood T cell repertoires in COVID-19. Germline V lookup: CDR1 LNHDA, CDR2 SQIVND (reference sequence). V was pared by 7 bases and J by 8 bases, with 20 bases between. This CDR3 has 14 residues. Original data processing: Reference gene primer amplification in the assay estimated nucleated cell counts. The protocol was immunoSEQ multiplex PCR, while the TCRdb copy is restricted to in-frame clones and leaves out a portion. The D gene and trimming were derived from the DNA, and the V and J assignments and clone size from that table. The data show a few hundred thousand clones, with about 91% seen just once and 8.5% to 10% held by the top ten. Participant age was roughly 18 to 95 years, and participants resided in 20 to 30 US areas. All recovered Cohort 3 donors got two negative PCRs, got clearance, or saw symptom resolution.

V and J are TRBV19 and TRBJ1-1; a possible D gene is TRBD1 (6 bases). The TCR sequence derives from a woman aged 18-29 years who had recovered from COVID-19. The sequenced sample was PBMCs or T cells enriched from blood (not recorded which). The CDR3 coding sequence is TGTGCCAGTACTAAACAGGGTACCAAGGGGGAAGCTTTCTTT. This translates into CASTKQGTKGEAFF.